This T cell receptor (beta chain) was identified in a study of cytomegalovirus exposure and HLA in healthy donors. Study findings and constraints: Most observed TCR sequences were rare, whereas some public TCRs were detected in many donors. In a later analysis, the majority of CMV-associated beta chains seemingly showed HLA restriction. In an earlier analysis, most TCR beta V segments were productive about 87% or about 30% of the time.

The V segment lost 0 bases and the J segment 1 base; nucleotides outside the gene matches: 2. The germline V gene has CDR1 LNHNV and CDR2 YYDKDF (reference sequence). The CDR3 extends over 16 amino acids. This clone was picked up one time. Its antigen is not known. The PCR employed 60 Vbeta primers together with 13 Jbeta primers. Measured with immunoSEQ multiplex PCR; TCRdb has only the in-frame clones, and not every one. The table includes approximately 110,000 clones, approximately 81% detected once. The material sequenced was PBMCs. The rearrangement links TRBV15 to TRBJ1-5; 8 nucleotides match TRBD1. The sequence derives from a young man in good health and CMV-seronegative. CDR3 protein: CATSRDRGPSNQPQHF. The DNA of the CDR3 is TGTGCCACCAGCAGAGACAGGGGGCCGAGCAATCAGCCCCAGCATTTT.